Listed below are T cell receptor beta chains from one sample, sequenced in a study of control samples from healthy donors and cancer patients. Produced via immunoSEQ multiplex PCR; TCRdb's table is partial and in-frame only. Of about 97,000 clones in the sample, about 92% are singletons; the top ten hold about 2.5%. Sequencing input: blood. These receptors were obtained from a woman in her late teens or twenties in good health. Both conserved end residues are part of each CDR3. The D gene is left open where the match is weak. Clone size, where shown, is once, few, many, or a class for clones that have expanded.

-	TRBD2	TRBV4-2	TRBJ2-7	TGTGCCAGCAGCCAAGTGGAGCGGGAGTCTTACGAGCAGTACTTC	CASSQVERESYEQYF
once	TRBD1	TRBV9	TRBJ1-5	TGTGCCAGCAGCGTAGGTTCAGGGGGCTCATTTCAGCCCCAGCATTTT	CASSVGSGGSFQPQHF
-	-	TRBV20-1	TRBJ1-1	TGCAGCCGATTGAGGAACACTGAAGCTTTCTTT	CSRLRNTEAFF
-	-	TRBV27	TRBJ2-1	TGTGCCAGCAGTTTATCCCAGGGGCCTTACAATGAGCAGTTCTTC	CASSLSQGPYNEQFF
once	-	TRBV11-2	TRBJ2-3	TGTGCCAGCAGCTTATTCACAGATACGCAGTATTTT	CASSLFTDTQYF
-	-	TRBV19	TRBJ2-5	TGTGCCAGTAGTCCGGGAGTCCAGCGGGAGACCCAGTACTTC	CASSPGVQRETQYF
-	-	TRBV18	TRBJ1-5	TGTGCCAGCTCGAAACGATCGGGGGCTCATCAGCCCCAGCATTTT	CASSKRSGAHQPQHF
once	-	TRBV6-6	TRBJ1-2	TGTGCCAGCAGGGAGACGGACTATGGCTACACCTTC	CASRETDYGYTF
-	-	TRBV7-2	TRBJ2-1	TGTGCCAGCAGCTTAGCGCTGACCAATGAGCAGTTCTTC	CASSLALTNEQFF
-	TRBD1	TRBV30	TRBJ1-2	TGTGCCTGGAGCCGGGACAGGCCCTATGGCTACACCTTC	CAWSRDRPYGYTF
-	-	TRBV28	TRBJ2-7	TGTGCCAGCAGTTCTCCCGACAGTCACGAGCAGTACTTC	CASSSPDSHEQYF
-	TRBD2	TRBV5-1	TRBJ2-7	TGCGCCAGCAGCGGGACTAGCGGGAGGCCCTCCTACGAGCAGTACTTC	CASSGTSGRPSYEQYF
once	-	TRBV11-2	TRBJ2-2	TGTGCCAGCAGCCGAATACCTCGGAACACCGGGGAGCTGTTTTTT	CASSRIPRNTGELFF
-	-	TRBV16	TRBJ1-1	TGTGCCAGCCTCCTGACAGTTTACACTGAAGCTTTCTTT	CASLLTVYTEAFF
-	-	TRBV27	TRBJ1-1	TGTGCCAGCAGTTTGTCAGGGTACGCTGAAGCTTTCTTT	CASSLSGYAEAFF
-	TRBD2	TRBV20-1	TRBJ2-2	TGCAGTGCTAGTGGGGGAGGACTAGCGAGAAACACCGGGGAGCTGTTTTTT	CSASGGGLARNTGELFF
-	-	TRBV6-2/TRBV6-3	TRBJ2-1	TGTGCCAGCAGTTACGTCAGGGACGGTGAGCAGTTCTTC	CASSYVRDGEQFF
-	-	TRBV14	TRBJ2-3	TGTGCCAGCAGCCCCTTCACAGATACGCAGTATTTT	CASSPFTDTQYF
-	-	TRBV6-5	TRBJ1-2	TGTGCCAGCAGTTTAGGAGGGAGATATGGCTACACCTTC	CASSLGGRYGYTF
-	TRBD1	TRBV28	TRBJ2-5	TGTGCCAGCAGTCCTCTTTATGACAGGGGAGGAGAGACCCAGTACTTC	CASSPLYDRGGETQYF
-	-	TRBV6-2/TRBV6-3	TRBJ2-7	TGTGCCAGCAGTTACGGAAGCGAGCAGTACTTC	CASSYGSEQYF
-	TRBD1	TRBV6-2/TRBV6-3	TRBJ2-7	TGTGCCAGCAGTTACCCCGGGACAGTCGAGCAGTACTTC	CASSYPGTVEQYF
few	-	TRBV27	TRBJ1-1	TGTGCCAGCAGTCGAACCCCTAATATGAACACTGAAGCTTTCTTT	CASSRTPNMNTEAFF
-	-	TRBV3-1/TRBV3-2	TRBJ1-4	TGTGCCAGCAGCCAAGGTCATAGTAATGAAAAACTGTTTTTT	CASSQGHSNEKLFF
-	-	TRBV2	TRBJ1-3	TGTGCCAGCGGGGGAACAGGAAACACCATATATTTT	CASGGTGNTIYF
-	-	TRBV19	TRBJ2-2	TGTGCCAGTAGTACACTAGCAAGTATAGCCGGGGAGCTGTTTTTT	CASSTLASIAGELFF
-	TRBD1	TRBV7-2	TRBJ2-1	TGTGCCAGCAGCTTTCAGGGGGCGCGGTACAATGAGCAGTTCTTC	CASSFQGARYNEQFF
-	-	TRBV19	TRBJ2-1	TGTGCCAGTACTCGTCCGGGAGTGGGCTACAATGAGCAGTTCTTC	CASTRPGVGYNEQFF
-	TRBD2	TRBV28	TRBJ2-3	TGTGCCAGCAGTTCCATGGGGCTAGCGGGGGGCAGGGGCACAGATACGCAGTATTTT	CASSSMGLAGGRGTDTQYF
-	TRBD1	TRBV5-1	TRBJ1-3	TGCGCCAGCAGCTTGGCCCCAGGGGGGGGCCCATCTGGAAACACCATATATTTT	CASSLAPGGGPSGNTIYF
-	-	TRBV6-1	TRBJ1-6	TGTGCCAGCAGTGAAGACAGCAATTCACCCCTCCACTTT	CASSEDSNSPLHF
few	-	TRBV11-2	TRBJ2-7	TGTGCCAGCAGCCCGAGAGGACTGGGACCGCTCTACGAGCAGTACTTC	CASSPRGLGPLYEQYF
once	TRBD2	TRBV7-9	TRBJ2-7	TGTGCCAGCAGCCCGGGACTAGCGGGCTCCTGGGGGCAGTACTTC	CASSPGLAGSWGQYF
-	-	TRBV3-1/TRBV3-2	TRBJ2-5	TGTGCCAGCAGCCACGGGGACATCAGGCGGGAGACCCAGTACTTC	CASSHGDIRRETQYF
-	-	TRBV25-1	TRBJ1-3	TGTGCCAGCAGTGGGATCTCTGGAAACACCATATATTTT	CASSGISGNTIYF
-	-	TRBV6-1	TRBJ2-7	TGTGCCAGCAGTGAATTATACTACGAGCAGTACTTC	CASSELYYEQYF
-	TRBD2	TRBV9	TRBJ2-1	TGTGCCAGCAGCCTACTAGCGGGAGGGCCGGGTGAGCAGTTCTTC	CASSLLAGGPGEQFF
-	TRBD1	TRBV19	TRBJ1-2	TGTGCCAGTAGTACGACAGGGGTGAGCTATGGCTACACCTTC	CASSTTGVSYGYTF
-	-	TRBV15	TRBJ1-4	TGTGCCACCAGCAGGAAACAGGGAGGGAATGAAAAACTGTTTTTT	CATSRKQGGNEKLFF
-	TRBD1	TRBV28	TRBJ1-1	TGTGCCAGCAGTTTAGGGACAGGGGGCGCCCCGATGAACACTGAAGCTTTCTTT	CASSLGTGGAPMNTEAFF
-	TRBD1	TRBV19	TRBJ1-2	TGTGCCACCATAGGTCCCGAACTTACAGGGGGCAACGGCTACACCTTC	CATIGPELTGGNGYTF
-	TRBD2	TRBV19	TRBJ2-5	TGTGCCAGTACGGGGCGGGGGCAAGAGACCCAGTACTTC	CASTGRGQETQYF
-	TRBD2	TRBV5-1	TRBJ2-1	TGCGCCAGCAGTCGGCGGGAGAACTACAATGAGCAGTTCTTC	CASSRRENYNEQFF
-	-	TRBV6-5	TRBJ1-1	TGTGCCATAGACCAGGGCATGAACACTGAAGCTTTCTTT	CAIDQGMNTEAFF
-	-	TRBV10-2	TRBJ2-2	TGCGCCAGCAGTCTAAGGGGAGGAGAGCTGTTTTTT	CASSLRGGELFF
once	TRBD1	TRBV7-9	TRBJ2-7	TGTGCCAGCAGCCGCCCCCGGACAGGGGTGTATGACGAGCAGTACTTC	CASSRPRTGVYDEQYF
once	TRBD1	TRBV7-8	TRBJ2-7	TGTGCCAGCAGCTTGACCCACGGACAGGGTGTTTTCTACGAGCAGTACTTC	CASSLTHGQGVFYEQYF
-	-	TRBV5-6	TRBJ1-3	TGTGCCAGCAGCTGGACCGGCGCTAAGGGAAACACCATATATTTT	CASSWTGAKGNTIYF
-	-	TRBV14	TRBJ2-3	TGTGCCAGCAGCCAAGAATTCGGAGGGGGCGTTGCAGATACGCAGTATTTT	CASSQEFGGGVADTQYF
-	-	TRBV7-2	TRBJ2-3	TGTGCCAGTCGGGGACAAACCACAGATACGCAGTATTTT	CASRGQTTDTQYF
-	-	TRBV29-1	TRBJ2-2	TGCAGCGCCGGGGACACTAACACCGGGGAGCTGTTTTTT	CSAGDTNTGELFF
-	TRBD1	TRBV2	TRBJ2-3	TGTGCCAGCAGTGATAAGCTCAGCTGGACAGGCGACTCAGATACGCAGTATTTT	CASSDKLSWTGDSDTQYF
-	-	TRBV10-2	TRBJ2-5	TGCGCCAGCAGAGGGTGGGGAGGAACATACCAAGAGACCCAGTACTTC	CASRGWGGTYQETQYF